These 23 T cell receptor beta chains came from one sample sequenced in a study of blood T cell repertoires in COVID-19 (dated by TCRdb to 2020 to 2022). The library came from the immunoSEQ multiplex PCR assay. The clones in this table, taken by TCRdb from immuneACCESS, are in-frame only. Not every clone is retained; where verified, under half of the shortfall comes from an unresolved V gene, and the cause of the rest is unknown. The sample has fewer than 400,000 clones on record, around nine tenths of them singletons. Together, the top ten hold less than 5.5% of the sample. The sequenced sample was PBMCs or T cells enriched from blood (not recorded which). These receptors were collected from a man aged 30 to 39 who had recovered from COVID-19.

The V gene is TRBV3-1 (or the pseudogene TRBV3-2), the J gene TRBJ1-2, with D perhaps TRBD1 (6 bases). The V gene's germline CDR1 is LGHDT and CDR2 YNNKEL (reference sequence). CDR3 length equals 13 residues. V was clipped by 4 bases and J by 8 bases, with 14 bases between them. CDR3 region: CASSLPGGLGYTF. The DNA for the CDR3 is TGTGCCAGCAGCCTTCCGGGGGGGCTCGGCTACACCTTC.

The genes are TRBV27 and TRBJ2-1; 7 bases fit TRBD1. V was clipped by 0 bases and J by 4 bases; unmatched bases: 9. Germline-derived CDR1 and CDR2 are MNHEY and SMNVEV (reference sequence). CDR3 length: 17 amino acids. The CDR3, as DNA: TGTGCCAGCAGTTTATCAGGCCCGGGACAGATTTACAATGAGCAGTTCTTC. Translation gives CASSLSGPGQIYNEQFF.

This clone turned up a few times. The chain carries TRBV5-6 and TRBJ1-2; D unclear. This CDR3 region has 14 residues. V was cut by 1 base and J by 8 bases, with 15 bases left in between. Per germline, CDR1 SGHDT and CDR2 YYEEEE. The CDR3, as DNA: TGTGCCAGCAGCTTGTGGTCCGATAGGGAGGGCTACACCTTC. This sequence encodes CASSLWSDREGYTF. The full variable domain, its missing parts supplied by reference TRBV5-6 and TRBJ1-2, is DAGVTQSPTHLIKTRGQQVTLRCSPKSGHDTVSWYQQALGQGPQFIFQYYEEEERQRGNFPDRFSGHQFPNYSSELNVNALLLGDSALYLCASSLWSDREGYTFGSGTRLTVV.

The V call is TRBV6-5, the J call TRBJ1-1, with 9 nucleotides matching TRBD1. CDR1 and CDR2 (germline): MNHEY, SVGAGI. This CDR3 spans 14 amino acids. Unmatched junction bases numbered 7, after V lost 6 bases and J lost 5 bases. The CDR3 DNA reads TGTGCCAGCAGCGGGACAGGGACTATGACTGAAGCTTTCTTT. The encoded protein is CASSGTGTMTEAFF.

The chain is built from TRBV11-2 and TRBJ2-1; 9 nucleotides line up with TRBD2. V gave up 1 base and J gave up 4 bases; unmatched junction bases: 2. Per germline, CDR1 SGHAT and CDR2 FQNNGV. The CDR3 loop spans 15 amino acids. The CDR3 is CASSLGLAAYNEQFF. DNA for the CDR3: TGTGCCAGCAGCTTAGGACTAGCGGCGTACAATGAGCAGTTCTTC.

The chain is built from TRBV29-1 and TRBJ2-1; 7 bases align to TRBD1. V trimming: 3 bases; J trimming: 7 bases; junction bases outside the gene matches: 6. CDR1 is SQVTM, CDR2 ANQGSEA, per germline. There are 13 residues in the CDR3. This CDR3 is CSVDRGWGNEQFF. The CDR3 region has the DNA TGCAGCGTTGACAGGGGGTGGGGGAATGAGCAGTTCTTC.

The chain joins TRBV18 to TRBJ1-2; 9 bases map to TRBD1. The length of the CDR3 is 13 residues. J lost 6 bases, V lost 1 base, and 0 bases had no gene match. Germline loops: CDR1 KGHSH, CDR2 LQKENI. The chain's CDR3 is CASSPRTGDGYTF. The CDR3, as DNA: TGTGCCAGCTCACCACGGACAGGGGATGGCTACACCTTC.

The chain recombines TRBV2 with TRBJ1-5; D not resolved. Germline V gives CDR1 SNHLY, CDR2 FYNNEI. V dropped 3 bases and J dropped 6 bases, with 15 bases sitting between them. The CDR3 is 15 amino acids. The CDR3 region has the DNA TGTGCCAGCAGTGAGGTCGGCGGCGCAAGTCAGCCCCAGCATTTT. It yields the protein CASSEVGGASQPQHF.

To note about this clone: The identical CDR3 is also encoded by other nucleotide sequences in the sample. The chain couples TRBV5-1 to TRBJ2-1; 7 positions match TRBD1. Germline CDR1 and CDR2: SGHRS and YFSETQ. This CDR3 comprises 15 residues. V dropped 0 bases and J dropped 2; count of bases not matched to a gene: 2. The CDR3 DNA reads as TGCGCCAGCAGCTTGGGTCAGGGGGCCTACAATGAGCAGTTCTTC. Amino acid sequence: CASSLGQGAYNEQFF. The full variable domain, rest sourced from reference TRBV5-1 and TRBJ2-1, is KAGVTQTPRYLIKTRGQQVTLSCSPISGHRSVSWYQQTPGQGLQFLFEYFSETQRNKGNFPGRFSGRQFSNSRSEMNVSTLELGDSALYLCASSLGQGAYNEQFFGPGTRLTVL.

The chain joins TRBV4-1 to TRBJ2-7; 11 positions agree with TRBD1. Germline trimming cut 3 bases from V and 3 bases from J; bases unmatched to any gene: 13. Germline V gene data show CDR1 as MGHRA and CDR2 as YSYEKL. This CDR3 comprises 18 residues. The CDR3 region is CASSQRTGGGLQHYEQYF. The CDR3 nucleotides read TGCGCCAGCAGCCAGAGGACAGGGGGCGGTCTCCAACACTACGAGCAGTACTTC.

The count of this clone is one. This chain connects TRBV2 to TRBJ1-2; TRBD1 agrees at 9 bases. The CDR3 contains 18 residues. Germline CDR1 is SNHLY and CDR2 is FYNNEI. The V and J ends lost 6 bases and 3 bases, in that order; junction bases with no gene match: 17. The DNA for the CDR3 is TGTGCCAGCAGGGTACTCCGGGACAGGGCTCACCCATACTATGGCTACACCTTC. Translation gives CASRVLRDRAHPYYGYTF.

The chain carries TRBV30 and TRBJ2-7; TRBD2 aligns across 10 bases. This CDR3 region has 15 residues. The germline V gene has CDR1 GTSNPN and CDR2 SVGIG (reference sequence). V shed 0 bases and J 4 bases; nucleotides not matched to a gene: 6. The CDR3 DNA reads TGTGCCTGGAGTGTAGCGGGAGGGGCGCGGTACGAGCAGTACTTC. Residues: CAWSVAGGARYEQYF.

This clone is a singleton in its sample. The V gene is TRBV11-2, the J gene TRBJ1-1, with TRBD1 matching over 7 bases. V lost 2 bases and J lost 7; bases outside the gene matches: 4. The length of the CDR3 is 13 residues. Per germline, CDR1 SGHAT and CDR2 FQNNGV. The CDR3: CASSLNYRGEAFF. CDR3 bases: TGTGCCAGCAGCTTAAATTACAGGGGTGAAGCTTTCTTT.

The chain joins TRBV18 to TRBJ1-4, with D perhaps matching TRBD1 (6 bases). CDR3 length: 17 residues. The V gene lost 3 bases and the J gene lost 4 bases, with 18 bases spanning the gap. Germline CDR1 KGHSH, CDR2 LQKENI. CDR3 amino acids: CASSPERAGVSNEKLFF. CDR3 sequence (DNA): TGTGCCAGCTCACCGGAGAGGGCAGGGGTCAGTAATGAAAAACTGTTTTTT.

The rearrangement links TRBV11-1 to TRBJ2-3; 9 bases map to TRBD2. Trimming at V came to 5 bases and at J to 6 bases, leaving 12 bases not matched to a gene. The CDR3 covers 16 residues. The germline gives CDR1 SGHAT, CDR2 FQDESV (reference sequence). CDR3 sequence reads: CASSPGLAGLGDTQYF. The CDR3 nucleotides are TGTGCCAGCAGCCCGGGACTAGCAGGCCTGGGGGATACGCAGTATTTT.

The chain carries TRBV16 and TRBJ1-1, with D hard to call. The CDR3 contains 12 residues. Germline V gene lookup returns CDR1 KGHSY and CDR2 FQNENV. Trimming took 0 bases from V and 9 from J, leaving 8 bases between them. The CDR3 DNA follows: TGTGCCAGCAGCCAATCACGAGTTAAAGCTTTCTTT. This encodes CASSQSRVKAFF.

The V gene is TRBV27, the J gene TRBJ2-3; D might be TRBD1 (6 bases). The CDR3 is 14 residues long. Trimming stripped 4 bases from V and 3 bases from J, with 11 bases between. Germline V gene sequence: CDR1 MNHEY, CDR2 SMNVEV (reference sequence). The CDR3: CASSSQGLTDTQYF. CDR3 nucleotide sequence: TGTGCCAGCAGTTCCCAGGGGCTAACAGATACGCAGTATTTT.

The genes are TRBV7-9 and TRBJ2-1, with 9 bases identical to TRBD2. The germline V gene has CDR1 SEHNR and CDR2 FQNEAQ (reference sequence). The trim removed 5 bases at V and 2 bases at J, leaving 4 bases unmatched. CDR3 length: 15 residues. CDR3 bases: TGTGCCAGCAGCCGACGCGGGGGGGCCTACAATGAGCAGTTCTTC. This gives the protein CASSRRGGAYNEQFF.

This clone was recorded only once. V gene TRBV7-9 combines with J gene TRBJ2-5; perhaps TRBD1 as D (5 bases). The CDR3 has 14 residues. CDR1 and CDR2 from the germline V gene are SEHNR and FQNEAQ (reference sequence). The V and J ends lost 5 bases and 4 bases respectively, with 14 bases between them. This CDR3 reads CASSPFQGAETQYF. DNA for the CDR3: TGTGCCAGCAGCCCGTTCCAAGGGGCAGAGACCCAGTACTTC.

The rearrangement joins TRBV27 to TRBJ1-1; 7 bases line up with TRBD1. Germline trimming cut 5 bases from V and 0 bases from J; bases unmatched to any gene: 3. This CDR3 is 14 amino acids long. In germline, CDR1 is MNHEY, CDR2 SMNVEV (reference sequence). In DNA, the CDR3 is TGTGCCAGCAGTAAGGACAGGTTGAACACTGAAGCTTTCTTT. Protein: CASSKDRLNTEAFF.

The J gene is TRBJ2-5, the V gene TRBV19; D is ambiguous. Per the germline V gene, CDR1 is LNHDA and CDR2 is SQIVND (reference sequence). The CDR3 consists of 14 residues. Deletions cut 3 bases from V and 5 bases from J, with 13 bases between. The CDR3 loop reads CASSMSEREETQYF. In nucleotides, the CDR3 is TGTGCCAGTAGTATGTCCGAACGTGAGGAGACCCAGTACTTC.

The chain has TRBV21-1 and TRBJ2-2; the table assigns TRBD2, which was not confirmed against the DNA. TRBV21-1 is marked as a pseudogene. The CDR3 is made up of 15 amino acids. CDR3 residues: CASRATGDGTGELFF. CDR3 coding DNA: TGTGCCAGCAGGGCTACGGGGGATGGCACCGGGGAGCTGTTTTTT.

The gene calls are TRBV9 and TRBJ2-6, with 10 bases lining up with TRBD2. CDR1 SGDLS and CDR2 YYNGEE come from the germline V gene. CDR3 length: 19 residues. The V gene end was trimmed by 8 bases and the J gene end by 3 bases; junction bases not matched to a gene: 17. The CDR3 region has the DNA TGTGCCAGTTCGATAAGGCCAGCGGGGGGGCCTGGTGGGGCCAACGTCCTGACTTTC. Translating it yields CASSIRPAGGPGGANVLTF.